This TCR beta chain was captured by sequencing in a study of sequential checkpoint blockade in melanoma. Study at large: Randomization was 1:1 between first-line nivolumab→ipilimumab and ipilimumab→nivolumab.

Profiling relied on immunoSEQ multiplex PCR, and the TCRdb table lists in-frame clones only, not all of them. The table has approximately 21,000 clones, almost 85% seen once. The CDR3 is 14 residues long. Germline values: CDR1 SEHNR, CDR2 FQNEAQ (reference sequence). Trimming shortened V by 1 base and J by 8 bases, and 14 bases separated the two germline ends. As to treatment: randomized to nivolumab then ipilimumab (arm A) or the reverse (arm B). No patient had prior DNA-damaging chemotherapy. From thawed PBMCs, live CD3+CD8+ cells negative for CD19 and CD56 were sorted. This receptor was obtained from a human donor with melanoma. The material was CD8+ T cells sorted from blood (inferred from file names), obtained from a patient given nivolumab and ipilimumab in sequence. The chain combines TRBV7-9 with TRBJ1-2; possible D gene TRBD1, 6 bases. The CDR3 reads CASSLVAGGGGYTF. CDR3 sequence (DNA): TGTGCCAGCAGCTTAGTAGCGGGGGGCGGCGGCTACACCTTC.